Following are 31 T cell receptor beta chains from one sample sequenced in a study of blood T cell repertoires in COVID-19. The method was immunoSEQ multiplex PCR; TCRdb's version includes in-frame clones alone and lacks a portion of them. Here the sample spans 100,000 to 150,000 clones, 80% to 90% being singletons. Sequenced sample: peripheral blood. The receptors were gathered from a woman aged 45-65 years with active or convalescent COVID-19.

The chain uses TRBV19 and TRBJ2-4; 8 nucleotides align to TRBD2. CDR3 size: 17 residues. J was trimmed by 5 bases and V by 3 bases; bases with no gene match: 12. Per germline, CDR1 LNHDA and CDR2 SQIVND (reference sequence). In DNA form, the CDR3 reads TGTGCCAGTAGTATCTCCAGCGGGAGTTGGGGGCAAAACATTCAGTACTTC. Translated: CASSISSGSWGQNIQYF.

The chain is built from TRBV2 and TRBJ2-3; TRBD1 aligns across 7 bases. V lost 10 bases, J lost 4 bases, and 11 bases stayed unmatched. This CDR3 has 14 residues. Germline CDR1 reads SNHLY; CDR2 reads FYNNEI. The CDR3 DNA reads as TGTGCCACGAGCGAGGGGGCTTTGGCAGATACGCAGTATTTT. Encoded protein: CATSEGALADTQYF.

CDR3 region: CASSQDQAGYTEAFF. The CDR3 DNA follows: TGTGCCAGCAGCCAAGATCAAGCGGGGTATACTGAAGCTTTCTTT. The chain carries TRBV4-2 and TRBJ1-1; D is unclear. The V gene lost 0 bases and the J gene lost 5 bases, with 13 bases spanning the gap. Germline lookup yields CDR1 LGHNA and CDR2 YNFKEQ. The CDR3 sequence is 15 residues long.

The genes are TRBV7-9 and TRBJ2-1; 10 nucleotides align to TRBD1. CDR3 length: 16 amino acids. Germline CDR1 SEHNR, CDR2 FQNEAQ (reference sequence). V dropped 5 bases and J dropped 4; count of bases not matched to a gene: 8. The CDR3 spells CASSQGGQGKYNEQFF. In DNA form, the CDR3 reads TGTGCCAGCAGCCAGGGGGGACAGGGGAAGTACAATGAGCAGTTCTTC.

A single count supports this clone. This chain links TRBV5-1 with TRBJ2-7; D is possibly TRBD2 (5 bases). V was cut by 0 bases and J by 0 bases, with 16 bases left in between. In germline, CDR1 is SGHRS, CDR2 YFSETQ. This CDR3 region has 17 residues. CDR3 DNA sequence: TGCGCCAGCAGCTTGGCCTTAAGAGGGATCGGCTCCTACGAGCAGTACTTC. This translates into CASSLALRGIGSYEQYF.

V gene TRBV4-1 combines with J gene TRBJ1-6, with 11 bases aligning to TRBD1. Losses at the gene ends were 4 bases for V and 10 bases for J; bases not matched to a gene: 18. The CDR3 has 19 amino acids. The germline V gene encodes CDR1 MGHRA and CDR2 YSYEKL. The CDR3 loop reads CASSLLSPGQGDLGSPLHF. The DNA for the CDR3 is TGCGCCAGCAGCCTATTATCTCCGGGACAGGGGGATCTTGGCTCACCCCTCCACTTT.

This chain uses TRBV10-3 with TRBJ2-3; possible D gene TRBD1, 5 bases. There are 14 residues in the CDR3. Looked up from germline, CDR1 is ENHRY and CDR2 is SYGVKD. The V end lost 2 bases, the J end lost 2 bases, and 8 bases lay between the germline ends. The CDR3 nucleotides read TGTGCCATCAGTGAGCGACAGTACACAGATACGCAGTATTTT. Translating it yields CAISERQYTDTQYF.

There are many counts of this clone. The rearrangement links TRBV5-1 to TRBJ1-1, with D unresolved. The CDR3 is 13 residues long. V was shortened by 5 bases and J by 0 bases, with 8 bases between the two germline ends. CDR1 is SGHRS, CDR2 YFSETQ, per germline. The CDR3 sequence is CASRNSLNTEAFF. CDR3 coding DNA: TGCGCCAGCAGAAACAGTTTGAACACTGAAGCTTTCTTT.

The V and J genes are TRBV6-2 or TRBV6-3 and TRBJ1-1; D is unresolved. V was cut by 2 bases and J by 5 bases, with 9 bases left in between. This CDR3 comprises 13 residues. The germline V gene encodes CDR1 MNHEY and CDR2 SVGEGT. CDR3 amino acids: CASSYTVQTEAFF. The CDR3, as DNA: TGTGCCAGCAGTTACACCGTCCAGACTGAAGCTTTCTTT.

The chain recombines TRBV4-3 with TRBJ2-3, with 14 bases identical to TRBD2. The V gene's germline CDR1 is LGHNA and CDR2 YSLEER. This CDR3 has 18 amino acids. Germline trimming cut 0 bases from V and 5 bases from J; bases unmatched to any gene: 7. This CDR3 reads CASSQDRGLAGVGDTQYF. The CDR3 coding sequence is TGCGCCAGCAGCCAAGATAGGGGACTAGCGGGAGTGGGAGATACGCAGTATTTT.

The rearrangement joins TRBV5-4 to TRBJ2-1, with D possibly being TRBD2 (6 bases). The CDR3 consists of 16 residues. The V end was cut by 4 bases, the J end by 8 bases, with 22 bases between. Germline V CDR1 and CDR2: SGHNT, YYREEE (reference sequence). The DNA of the CDR3 is TGTGCCAGCAGCACCCAAGGGGCGGGAAAGATCTATGAGCAGTTCTTC. It encodes CASSTQGAGKIYEQFF.

The rearrangement joins TRBV7-6 to TRBJ2-2; 11 bases map to TRBD2. Per germline, CDR1 SGHVS and CDR2 FNYEAQ. J lost 7 bases, V lost 2 bases, and 9 bases had no gene match. The CDR3 length is 17 residues. CDR3 coding DNA: TGTGCCAGCAGCTTAAAGGTTAGCGGGAGGGTAGGCGGGGAGCTGTTTTTT. Protein sequence: CASSLKVSGRVGGELFF.

This clone appeared a few times. The gene calls are TRBV7-2 and TRBJ1-5, with D uncertain. The length of the CDR3 is 13 residues. Germline values: CDR1 SGHTA, CDR2 FQGNSA. The V gene lost 1 base and the J gene lost 5 bases, with 6 bases spanning the gap. The CDR3 sequence is CASSLGPDQPQHF. The DNA for the CDR3 is TGTGCCAGCAGCTTAGGGCCAGATCAGCCCCAGCATTTT.

The V call is TRBV28, the J call TRBJ1-5, with TRBD1 as a possible D gene (6 bases). The CDR3 contains 14 residues. Trimming cost V 9 bases and J 3 bases, with 15 bases left between them. Germline-derived CDR1 and CDR2 are MDHEN and SYDVKM. CDR3 sequence (DNA): TGTGCCAGTTGGGGAGGGGGGGACAATCAGCCCCAGCATTTT. Its translation is CASWGGGDNQPQHF.

The V call is TRBV18, the J call TRBJ2-3; D might be TRBD1 (5 bases). V lost 3 bases to trimming and J lost 7 bases, with 23 bases between them. There are 17 residues in the CDR3. Per the germline V gene, CDR1 is KGHSH and CDR2 is LQKENI. In nucleotides, the CDR3 is TGTGCCAGCTCACCCGATTCGGACAACAGGCCGCTCTATACGCAGTATTTT. This gives the protein CASSPDSDNRPLYTQYF.

The chain joins TRBV9 to TRBJ2-3; no clear D. Per the germline V gene, CDR1 is SGDLS and CDR2 is YYNGEE. V shed 4 bases and J shed 6 bases, with 12 bases lying between them. The CDR3 sequence is 13 residues long. The DNA of the CDR3 is TGTGCCAGCAGCCCAACTACCGGGGATACGCAGTATTTT. Its translation is CASSPTTGDTQYF.

V and J are TRBV11-1 and TRBJ1-1, with 8 bases that match TRBD1. In germline, CDR1 is SGHAT, CDR2 FQDESV (reference sequence). With 4 bases clipped from V and 5 bases from J, the junction kept 6 bases outside the gene matches. This CDR3 contains 14 residues. CDR3 amino acids: CASSSDRGGTEAFF. The CDR3 nucleotides read TGTGCCAGCAGCTCCGACAGGGGAGGGACTGAAGCTTTCTTT.

The chain joins TRBV3-1 (or the pseudogene TRBV3-2) to TRBJ1-6; the D gene is possibly TRBD1 (6 bases). V lost 0 bases to trimming and J lost 10 bases, with 10 bases between them. CDR3 length: 14 amino acids. Germline assignment: CDR1 LGHDT and CDR2 YNNKEL (reference sequence). The CDR3 DNA sequence: TGTGCCAGCAGCCAAGAACCGGGGGGCTCACCCCTCCACTTT. Translated: CASSQEPGGSPLHF.

The chain uses TRBV11-3 and TRBJ2-1, with TRBD2 matching 11 bases. The J segment lost 8 bases and the V segment lost 3 bases, leaving 12 bases of the junction unmatched. This CDR3 has 17 residues. Germline V gene data show CDR1 as SGHNT and CDR2 as YENEEA. CDR3 DNA sequence: TGTGCCAGCAGCTTGGGTGTTAGCGGGAGGGCATTGGATGAGCAGTTCTTC. As protein: CASSLGVSGRALDEQFF. The full variable domain, its missing parts supplied by reference TRBV11-3 and TRBJ2-1, is EAGVVQSPRYKIIEKKQPVAFWCNPISGHNTLYWYLQNLGQGPELLIRYENEEAVDDSQLPKDRFSAERLKGVDSTLKIQPAELGDSAVYLCASSLGVSGRALDEQFFGPGTRLTVL.

This chain connects TRBV5-6 to TRBJ1-2; D is possibly TRBD1 (6 bases). The CDR3 is 15 residues long. From germline, CDR1 is SGHDT and CDR2 YYEEEE. V was shortened by 7 bases and J by 8 bases, with 24 bases between the two germline ends. The CDR3 bases are TGTGCCAGCTGGCCCCAGGGCCAGGGGACGATCGGCTACACCTTC. Its translation is CASWPQGQGTIGYTF.

This chain links TRBV28 with TRBJ2-3; 8 nucleotides agree with TRBD1. V lost 6 bases to trimming and J lost 6 bases; unmatched junction nucleotides: 11. This CDR3 spans 15 amino acids. Germline-derived CDR1 and CDR2 are MDHEN and SYDVKM. CDR3 residues: CASSPGTGSVDTQYF. The CDR3 DNA follows: TGTGCCAGCAGCCCCGGGACAGGATCTGTTGATACGCAGTATTTT.

The rearrangement links TRBV5-1 to TRBJ2-7; 8 nucleotides agree with TRBD1. The CDR3 runs 17 residues. The germline V gene has CDR1 SGHRS and CDR2 YFSETQ. J lost 4 bases, V lost 3 bases, and 15 bases had no gene match. CDR3 in DNA: TGCGCCAGCAGCTCTTCTATAAGGACAGGGATCGGTTACGAGCAGTACTTC. It yields the protein CASSSSIRTGIGYEQYF.

This chain connects TRBV9 to TRBJ2-1; 7 bases align to TRBD2. V lost 3 bases to trimming and J lost 2 bases; unmatched junction nucleotides: 2. Germline assignment: CDR1 SGDLS and CDR2 YYNGEE. CDR3 length equals 14 residues. The CDR3 DNA is TGTGCCAGCAGCGCTAGCGGAGCCTACAATGAGCAGTTCTTC. Translating gives CASSASGAYNEQFF.

The gene calls are TRBV5-1 and TRBJ2-1; 8 nucleotides align to TRBD2. Germline assignment: CDR1 SGHRS and CDR2 YFSETQ. V shed 1 base, J shed 3 bases, and the junction held 3 bases outside the gene matches. The CDR3 contains 15 residues. CDR3 in amino acids: CASSLSGGDYNEQFF. The CDR3 DNA follows: TGCGCCAGCAGCTTGTCCGGGGGGGACTACAATGAGCAGTTCTTC.

The chain combines TRBV18 with TRBJ1-3; D is uncertain. Looked up from germline, CDR1 is KGHSH and CDR2 is LQKENI. The V end lost 0 bases, the J end lost 0 bases, and 9 bases lay between the germline ends. This CDR3 region has 16 residues. The CDR3 sequence: CASSPPVRSSGNTIYF. In DNA form, the CDR3 reads TGTGCCAGCTCACCACCGGTCCGGAGCTCTGGAAACACCATATATTTT.

V and J are TRBV11-2 and TRBJ2-5, with a possible D match to TRBD2 (6 bases). The CDR3 consists of 14 residues. V shed 4 bases and J shed 1 base, with 10 bases lying between them. Germline values: CDR1 SGHAT, CDR2 FQNNGV. CDR3 sequence (DNA): TGTGCCAGCAGCTGGGCGACTAGCCAAGAGACCCAGTACTTC. Amino acid sequence: CASSWATSQETQYF.

This clone has a single count. V gene TRBV6-2 or TRBV6-3 combines with J gene TRBJ1-6, with D possibly being TRBD1 (5 bases). There are 18 residues in the CDR3. Germline CDR1 MNHEY, CDR2 SVGEGT. V was clipped by 5 bases and J by 0 bases, with 17 bases between them. The CDR3 is CASSITGSRSSYNSPLHF. The CDR3 DNA sequence: TGTGCCAGCAGTATTACAGGTTCGAGGAGCTCCTATAATTCACCCCTCCACTTT.

The chain recombines TRBV4-1 with TRBJ2-3, with no clear D. The CDR3 totals 13 residues. V gave up 1 base and J gave up 4 bases, with 6 bases separating them. CDR1 and CDR2 (germline): MGHRA, YSYEKL. The CDR3 loop is CASSQGPADTQYF. CDR3 nucleotide sequence: TGCGCCAGCAGCCAAGGGCCCGCAGATACGCAGTATTTT.

This chain links TRBV28 with TRBJ2-1, with 9 bases that match TRBD2. This CDR3 region has 14 residues. After removal of 6 bases from V and 11 bases from J, the junction contained 11 bases not matched to a gene. Germline lookup yields CDR1 MDHEN and CDR2 SYDVKM. The CDR3 spells CASRAGLAGTQQFF. The CDR3 DNA follows: TGTGCCAGCAGAGCGGGGCTAGCGGGAACCCAGCAGTTCTTC.

The chain combines TRBV19 with TRBJ2-2; D gene uncertain. CDR1 and CDR2 from the germline V gene are LNHDA and SQIVND (reference sequence). Deletions cut 0 bases from V and 5 bases from J, with 7 bases between. The CDR3 runs 14 residues. The CDR3 DNA is TGTGCCAGTAGTATAGATCCGAGGACCGGGGAGCTGTTTTTT. Translating gives CASSIDPRTGELFF.

This clone was detected only once. The V gene is TRBV4-2, the J gene TRBJ1-1; D gene unclear. This CDR3 is 14 amino acids long. Trimming removed 4 bases from V and 7 bases from J, with 16 bases in between. Germline lookup yields CDR1 LGHNA and CDR2 YNFKEQ. CDR3 sequence (DNA): TGTGCCAGCAGCCCAGTCGAAATTGGCGGTGAAGCTTTCTTT. It translates to CASSPVEIGGEAFF.